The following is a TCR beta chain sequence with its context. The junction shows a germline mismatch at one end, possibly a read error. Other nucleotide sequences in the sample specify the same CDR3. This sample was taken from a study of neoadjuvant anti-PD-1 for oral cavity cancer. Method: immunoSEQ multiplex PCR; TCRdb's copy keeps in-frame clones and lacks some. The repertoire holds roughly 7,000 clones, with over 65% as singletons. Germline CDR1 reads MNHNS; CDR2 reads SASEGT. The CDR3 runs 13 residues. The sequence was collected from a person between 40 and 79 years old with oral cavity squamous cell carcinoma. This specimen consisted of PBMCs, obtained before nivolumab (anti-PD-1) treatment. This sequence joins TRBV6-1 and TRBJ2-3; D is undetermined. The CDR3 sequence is CASTFDISDTQYF. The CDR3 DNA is TGTGCTAGCACCTTTGACATTTCGGATACGCAGTATTTT.